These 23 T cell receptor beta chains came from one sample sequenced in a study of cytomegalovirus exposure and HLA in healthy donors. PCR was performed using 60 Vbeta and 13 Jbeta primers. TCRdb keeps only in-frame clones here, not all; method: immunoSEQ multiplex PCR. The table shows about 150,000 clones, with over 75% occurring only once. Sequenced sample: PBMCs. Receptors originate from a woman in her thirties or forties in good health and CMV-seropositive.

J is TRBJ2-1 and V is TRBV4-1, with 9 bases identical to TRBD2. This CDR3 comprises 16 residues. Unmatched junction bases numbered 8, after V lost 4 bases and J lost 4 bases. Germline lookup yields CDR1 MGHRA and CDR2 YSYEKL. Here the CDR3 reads CASSPPESGRYNEQFF. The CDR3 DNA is TGCGCCAGCAGCCCCCCTGAGAGCGGGAGGTACAATGAGCAGTTCTTC.

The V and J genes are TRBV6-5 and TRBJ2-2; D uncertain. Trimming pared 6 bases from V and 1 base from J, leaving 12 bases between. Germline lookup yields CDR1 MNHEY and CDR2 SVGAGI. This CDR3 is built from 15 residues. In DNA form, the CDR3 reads TGTGCCAGCAGAGTCTCCAGACTGAACACCGGGGAGCTGTTTTTT. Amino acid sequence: CASRVSRLNTGELFF.

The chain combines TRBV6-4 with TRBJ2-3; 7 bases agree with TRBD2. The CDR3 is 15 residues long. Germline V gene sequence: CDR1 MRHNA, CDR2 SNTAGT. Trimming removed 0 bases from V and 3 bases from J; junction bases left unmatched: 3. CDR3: CASSDSAGATDTQYF. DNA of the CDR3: TGTGCCAGCAGTGACTCCGCGGGAGCGACAGATACGCAGTATTTT.

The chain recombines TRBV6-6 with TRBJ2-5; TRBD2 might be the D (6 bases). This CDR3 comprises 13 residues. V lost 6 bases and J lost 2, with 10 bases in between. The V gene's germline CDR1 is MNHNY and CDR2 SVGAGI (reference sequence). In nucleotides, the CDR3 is TGTGCCAGCAGCCCGGGGGTGCAAGAGACCCAGTACTTC. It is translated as CASSPGVQETQYF.

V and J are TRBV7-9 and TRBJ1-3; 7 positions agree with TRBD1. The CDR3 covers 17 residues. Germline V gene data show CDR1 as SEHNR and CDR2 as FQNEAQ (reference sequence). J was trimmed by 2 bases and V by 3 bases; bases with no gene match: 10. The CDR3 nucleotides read TGTGCCAGCAGCTTCGTATCCCTGACAGGGACTGGAAACACCATATATTTT. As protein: CASSFVSLTGTGNTIYF. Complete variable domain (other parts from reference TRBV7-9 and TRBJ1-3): DTGVSQNPRHKITKRGQNVTFRCDPISEHNRLYWYRQTLGQGPEFLTYFQNEAQLEKSRLLSDRFSAERPKGSFSTLEIQRTEQGDSAMYLCASSFVSLTGTGNTIYFGEGSWLTVV.

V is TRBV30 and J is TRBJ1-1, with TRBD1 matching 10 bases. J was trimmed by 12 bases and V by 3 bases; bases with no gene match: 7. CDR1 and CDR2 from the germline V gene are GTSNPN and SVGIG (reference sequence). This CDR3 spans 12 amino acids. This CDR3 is CAWRLDRGLSFF. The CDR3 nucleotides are TGTGCCTGGAGACTTGACAGGGGGCTTTCTTTCTTT.

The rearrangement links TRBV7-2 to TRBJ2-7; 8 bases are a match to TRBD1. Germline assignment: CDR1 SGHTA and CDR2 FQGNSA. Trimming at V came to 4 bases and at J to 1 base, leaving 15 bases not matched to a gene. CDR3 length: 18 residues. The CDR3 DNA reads TGTGCCAGCAGCTACTTCCTTGGACAGGGCGGGCCGTCCTACGAGCAGTACTTC. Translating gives CASSYFLGQGGPSYEQYF.

CDR3 amino acids: CASSEGHLSNQPQHF. In DNA, the CDR3 is TGTGCCAGCAGTGAAGGGCATCTTAGCAATCAGCCCCAGCATTTT. V and J are TRBV6-1 and TRBJ1-5, with D unclear. Trimming took 1 base from V and 0 from J, leaving 7 bases between them. This CDR3 contains 15 residues. Per the germline V gene, CDR1 is MNHNS and CDR2 is SASEGT.

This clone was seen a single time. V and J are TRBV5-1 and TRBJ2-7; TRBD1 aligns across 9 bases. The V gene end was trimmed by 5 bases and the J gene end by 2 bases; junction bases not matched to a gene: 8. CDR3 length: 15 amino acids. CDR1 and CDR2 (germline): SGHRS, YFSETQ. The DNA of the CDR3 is TGCGCCAGCAGTCTCCCGGGACAGGGAGCCTACGAGCAGTACTTC. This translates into CASSLPGQGAYEQYF.

CDR3 amino acids: CASSLVTLAQPQHF. DNA of the CDR3: TGTGCCAGCAGCTTGGTGACACTCGCTCAGCCCCAGCATTTT. This chain connects TRBV5-5 to TRBJ1-5; D is unresolved. Trimming stripped 0 bases from V and 6 bases from J, with 10 bases between. This CDR3 is built from 14 residues. In germline, CDR1 is SGHKS, CDR2 YYEKEE (reference sequence).

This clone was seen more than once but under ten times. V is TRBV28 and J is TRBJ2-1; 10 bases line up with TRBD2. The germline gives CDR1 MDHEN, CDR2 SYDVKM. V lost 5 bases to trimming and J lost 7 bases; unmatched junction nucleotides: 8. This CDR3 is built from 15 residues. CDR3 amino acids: CASSRSSGRGNEQFF. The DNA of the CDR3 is TGTGCCAGCAGTAGGTCTAGCGGGAGAGGGAATGAGCAGTTCTTC.

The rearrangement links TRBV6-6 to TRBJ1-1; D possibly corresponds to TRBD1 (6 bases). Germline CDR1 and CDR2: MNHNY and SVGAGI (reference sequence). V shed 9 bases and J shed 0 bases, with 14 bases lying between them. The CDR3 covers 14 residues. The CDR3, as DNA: TGTGCCAGTACCCGACAGGAGATGAACACTGAAGCTTTCTTT. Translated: CASTRQEMNTEAFF.

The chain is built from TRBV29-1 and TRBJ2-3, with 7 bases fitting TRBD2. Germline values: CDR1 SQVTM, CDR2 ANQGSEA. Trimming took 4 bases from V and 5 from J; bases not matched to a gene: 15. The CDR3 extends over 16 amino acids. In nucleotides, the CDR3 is TGCAGCGTTGGAATAGGGGCGGGAGCCGTTTTAGATACGCAGTATTTT. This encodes CSVGIGAGAVLDTQYF.

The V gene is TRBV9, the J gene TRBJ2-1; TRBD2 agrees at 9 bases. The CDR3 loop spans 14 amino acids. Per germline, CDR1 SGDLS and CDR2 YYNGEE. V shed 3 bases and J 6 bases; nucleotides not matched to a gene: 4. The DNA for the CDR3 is TGTGCCAGCAGCGGCCTTAGCGGGAGCAATGAGCAGTTCTTC. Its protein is CASSGLSGSNEQFF.

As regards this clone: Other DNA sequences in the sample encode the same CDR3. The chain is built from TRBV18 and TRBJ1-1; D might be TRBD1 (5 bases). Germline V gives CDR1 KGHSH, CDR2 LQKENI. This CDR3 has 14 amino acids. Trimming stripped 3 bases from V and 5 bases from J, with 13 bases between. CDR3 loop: CASSPGGAGTEAFF. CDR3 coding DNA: TGTGCCAGCTCACCCGGAGGGGCGGGGACTGAAGCTTTCTTT.

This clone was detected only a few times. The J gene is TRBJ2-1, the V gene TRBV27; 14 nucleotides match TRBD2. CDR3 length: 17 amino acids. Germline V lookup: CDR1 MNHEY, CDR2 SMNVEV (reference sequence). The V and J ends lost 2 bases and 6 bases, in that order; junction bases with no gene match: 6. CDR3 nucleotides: TGTGCCAGCAGTTTACGTTCGGGACTAGCGGGAGTCAATGAGCAGTTCTTC. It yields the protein CASSLRSGLAGVNEQFF.

CDR3 DNA: TGTGCCAGCAGTTTAAGCGCTAGCGGGGCCTACAATGAGCAGTTCTTC. This sequence encodes CASSLSASGAYNEQFF. The J gene is TRBJ2-1, the V gene TRBV28; 9 nucleotides line up with TRBD2. This CDR3 spans 16 amino acids. The germline CDR1 and CDR2 sequences are MDHEN and SYDVKM. J was trimmed by 2 bases and V by 2 bases; bases with no gene match: 4.

CDR3 nucleotides: TGTGCCAGCAGCTCCCCAGTGGGGCAGAACACCGGGGAGCTGTTTTTT. As protein: CASSSPVGQNTGELFF. The chain links TRBV7-8 to TRBJ2-2, with D possibly TRBD1 on 5 matching bases. The V gene's germline CDR1 is SGHVS and CDR2 FQNEAQ. V lost 4 bases and J 1 base, leaving 13 bases between the germline ends. The CDR3 sequence is 16 residues long. The full variable domain, with the rest looked up from reference TRBV7-8 and TRBJ2-2, is GAGVSQSPRYKVAKRGQDVALRCDPISGHVSLFWYQQALGQGPEFLTYFQNEAQLDKSGLPSDRFFAERPEGSVSTLKIQRTQQEDSAVYLCASSSPVGQNTGELFFGEGSRLTVL.

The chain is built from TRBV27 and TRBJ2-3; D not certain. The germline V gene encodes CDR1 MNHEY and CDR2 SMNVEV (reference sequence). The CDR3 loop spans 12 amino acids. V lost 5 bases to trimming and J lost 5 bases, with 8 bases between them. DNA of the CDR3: TGTGCCAGCAGTAGCTACGGAGATACGCAGTATTTT. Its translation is CASSSYGDTQYF.

The CDR3 DNA sequence: TGTGCCAGCAGTGGCCGGGGACAGCTGAAACTGTTTTTT. Translating it yields CASSGRGQLKLFF. The chain uses TRBV6-1 and TRBJ1-4, with 7 bases aligning to TRBD1. The trim removed 4 bases at V and 11 bases at J, leaving 7 bases unmatched. The CDR3 totals 13 residues. Germline V lookup: CDR1 MNHNS, CDR2 SASEGT.

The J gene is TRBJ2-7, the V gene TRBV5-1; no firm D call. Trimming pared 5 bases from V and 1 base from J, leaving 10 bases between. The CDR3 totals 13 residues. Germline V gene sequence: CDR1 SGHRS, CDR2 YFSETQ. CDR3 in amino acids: CASRYQDSYEQYF. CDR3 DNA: TGCGCCAGCAGATACCAGGATTCCTACGAGCAGTACTTC. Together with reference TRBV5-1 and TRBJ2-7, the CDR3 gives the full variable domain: KAGVTQTPRYLIKTRGQQVTLSCSPISGHRSVSWYQQTPGQGLQFLFEYFSETQRNKGNFPGRFSGRQFSNSRSEMNVSTLELGDSALYLCASRYQDSYEQYFGPGTRLTVT.

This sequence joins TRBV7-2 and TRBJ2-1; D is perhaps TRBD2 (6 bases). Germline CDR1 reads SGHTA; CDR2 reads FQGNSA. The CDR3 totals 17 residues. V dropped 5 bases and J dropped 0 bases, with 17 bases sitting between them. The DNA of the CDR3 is TGTGCCAGCAGCGCCTACCATAGCGGAAGCTCCTACAATGAGCAGTTCTTC. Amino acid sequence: CASSAYHSGSSYNEQFF.

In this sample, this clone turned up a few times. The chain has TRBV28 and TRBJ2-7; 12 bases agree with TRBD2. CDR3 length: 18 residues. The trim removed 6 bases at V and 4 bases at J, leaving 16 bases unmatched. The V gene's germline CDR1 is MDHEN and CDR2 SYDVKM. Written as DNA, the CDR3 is TGTGCCAGCAGAGCCGGGACAGGGCGGACTAGCGGGACTTACGAGCAGTACTTC. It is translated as CASRAGTGRTSGTYEQYF.